The 15 T cell receptor beta chains below come from one sample, sequenced in a study of breast tumors, draining lymph nodes, adjacent tissues. The lymph nodes were axillary draining lymph nodes from breast cancer patients. In TCRdb, the multiplex PCR reads were re-called with MiXCR into one record per CDR3 protein. This sample has 150,000 to 250,000 distinct CDR3 sequences; approximately 33% occur once, and the top ten carry 4% to 5.5%. The sequenced sample was axillary lymph node tissue. The receptor set was obtained from a female donor with breast cancer. Some clones in this sample may be carry-over from other donors' samples.

With respect to this clonotype: This could be a read error, since a much larger clone is one nucleotide away. CDR3: CASSVDLQSTDTQYF. DNA for the CDR3: TGTGCCAGTAGTGTAGATCTTCAAAGCACCGATACGCAGTATTTT. The chain has TRBV19 and TRBJ2-3, with D uncertain. The CDR3 spans 15 residues. Germline V CDR1 and CDR2: LNHDA, SQIVND (reference sequence). The full variable domain, its missing parts supplied by reference TRBV19 and TRBJ2-3, is DGGITQSPKYLFRKEGQNVTLSCEQNLNHDAMYWYRQDPGQGLRLIYYSQIVNDFQKGDIAEGYSVSREKKESFPLTVTSAQKNPTAFYLCASSVDLQSTDTQYFGPGTRLTVL.

The table lists this clonotype with many counts. The J gene is TRBJ1-2, the V gene TRBV30; 10 bases fit TRBD1. The V segment lost 3 bases and the J segment 2 bases; nucleotides outside the gene matches: 3. Germline V lookup: CDR1 GTSNPN, CDR2 SVGIG (reference sequence). The CDR3 length is 14 residues. CDR3 region: CAWRRTGGNYGYTF. The CDR3 coding sequence is TGTGCCTGGAGGCGGACAGGGGGGAACTATGGCTACACCTTC.

The table lists this clonotype with many counts. The chain joins TRBV5-1 to TRBJ2-5; 9 positions match TRBD2. The CDR3 has 15 amino acids. J lost 0 bases, V lost 2 bases, and 2 bases had no gene match. Germline V CDR1 and CDR2: SGHRS, YFSETQ. The CDR3 loop reads CASSFGTSYQETQYF. CDR3 sequence (DNA): TGCGCCAGCAGCTTCGGGACTAGCTACCAAGAGACCCAGTACTTC. Full variable domain (missing parts from reference TRBV5-1 and TRBJ2-5): KAGVTQTPRYLIKTRGQQVTLSCSPISGHRSVSWYQQTPGQGLQFLFEYFSETQRNKGNFPGRFSGRQFSNSRSEMNVSTLELGDSALYLCASSFGTSYQETQYFGPGTRLLVL.

This clonotype was seen ten or more times. This chain uses TRBV2 with TRBJ1-6, with TRBD1 identical over 8 bases. CDR1 and CDR2 (germline): SNHLY, FYNNEI. CDR3 length: 16 amino acids. The V segment lost 7 bases and the J segment 5 bases; nucleotides outside the gene matches: 10. The CDR3 DNA reads TGTGCCAGCAACGGGCCCGCGGGACAGGATAATTCACCCCTCCACTTT. It encodes CASNGPAGQDNSPLHF.

This clonotype has at least ten counts. The J gene is TRBJ2-3, the V gene TRBV4-1, with 7 nucleotides matching TRBD1. CDR1 is MGHRA and CDR2 is YSYEKL in the germline V gene. Losses at the gene ends were 6 bases for V and 1 base for J; bases not matched to a gene: 7. There are 15 residues in the CDR3. DNA for the CDR3: TGCGCCAGCAGTTCAACAGGGGCGGGCACAGATACGCAGTATTTT. Protein: CASSSTGAGTDTQYF.

This clonotype was detected ten times or more. This sequence joins TRBV5-1 and TRBJ1-2, with D maybe TRBD1 (5 bases). Per germline, CDR1 SGHRS and CDR2 YFSETQ. The CDR3 covers 13 residues. The V end lost 4 bases, the J end lost 4 bases, and 11 bases lay between the germline ends. The CDR3 reads CASSPGRVYGYTF. DNA of the CDR3: TGCGCCAGCAGCCCGGGACGGGTCTATGGCTACACCTTC.

The rearrangement uses TRBV20-1 and TRBJ2-3; no definite D call. From germline, CDR1 is DFQATT and CDR2 SNEGSKA (reference sequence). This CDR3 is built from 13 residues. Deletions cut 0 bases from V and 8 bases from J, with 12 bases between. In DNA, the CDR3 is TGCAGTGCTAGAGATACTCAGAAAGCTACGCAGTATTTT. This gives the protein CSARDTQKATQYF.

This clonotype was detected ten times or more. This chain uses TRBV12-3 or TRBV12-4 with TRBJ1-2; 8 bases map to TRBD1. Trimming removed 4 bases from V and 4 bases from J; junction bases left unmatched: 2. The CDR3 is 13 amino acids. The CDR3 spells CASSSGQGYGYTF. In DNA, the CDR3 is TGTGCCAGCAGTTCCGGACAGGGCTATGGCTACACCTTC.

This clonotype was seen ten or more times. The chain combines TRBV19 with TRBJ1-4; no firm D call. The V end was cut by 1 base, the J end by 12 bases, with 12 bases between. CDR1 is LNHDA, CDR2 SQIVND, per germline (reference sequence). The CDR3 has 13 amino acids. The CDR3 reads CASSIVGSEQLFF. CDR3 nucleotides: TGTGCCAGTAGTATAGTGGGCAGCGAGCAACTGTTTTTT.

The chain links TRBV20-1 to TRBJ2-1; TRBD2 matches 13 bases. Germline values: CDR1 DFQATT, CDR2 SNEGSKA (reference sequence). Trimming removed 6 bases from V and 6 bases from J; junction bases left unmatched: 5. This CDR3 region has 14 residues. CDR3 DNA sequence: TGCAGTGCCATTGGACTAGCGGGGGCCAATGAGCAGTTCTTC. Translation: CSAIGLAGANEQFF.

In its sample, this clonotype was seen many times. The chain combines TRBV7-9 with TRBJ2-5; D is perhaps TRBD2 (5 bases). Deletions cut 5 bases from V and 5 bases from J, with 18 bases between. The V gene's germline CDR1 is SEHNR and CDR2 FQNEAQ (reference sequence). This CDR3 contains 15 residues. The CDR3 region has the DNA TGTGCCAGCAGCCCCCAGCGATCAGGAGGCGAGACCCAGTACTTC. This sequence encodes CASSPQRSGGETQYF.

This clonotype was recorded many times. V is TRBV2 and J is TRBJ2-7; TRBD1 might be the D (6 bases). In germline, CDR1 is SNHLY, CDR2 FYNNEI. The ends were cut back, 4 bases at V and 6 bases at J, with 19 bases in the middle. CDR3 length equals 15 residues. For the CDR3, the DNA is TGTGCCAGCAGTGGAACAGGGAGAGTACGACTCGAGCAGTACTTC. Residues: CASSGTGRVRLEQYF.

The gene calls are TRBV11-2 and TRBJ1-2; 9 positions match TRBD1. Per the germline V gene, CDR1 is SGHAT and CDR2 is FQNNGV. Germline trimming cut 1 base from V and 2 bases from J; bases unmatched to any gene: 11. CDR3 size: 18 residues. The CDR3 region is CASSLVRPGTGRNYGYTF. DNA for the CDR3: TGTGCCAGCAGCTTAGTTCGGCCCGGGACAGGGAGAAACTATGGCTACACCTTC.

This clonotype was detected many times. The rearrangement links TRBV2 to TRBJ1-5; D is uncertain. The CDR3 runs 13 residues. Trimming left V 4 bases short and J 6 bases short, with 10 bases between. Germline V gene sequence: CDR1 SNHLY, CDR2 FYNNEI. CDR3 nucleotides: TGTGCCAGCAGTGGAGGAGGGATTCAGCCCCAGCATTTT. This sequence encodes CASSGGGIQPQHF. Supplemented by reference TRBV2 and TRBJ1-5, the full variable domain reads EPEVTQTPSHQVTQMGQEVILRCVPISNHLYFYWYRQILGQKVEFLVSFYNNEISEKSEIFDDQFSVERPDGSNFTLKIRSTKLEDSAMYFCASSGGGIQPQHFGDGTRLSIL.

This clonotype has a handful of counts. The chain carries TRBV7-9 and TRBJ1-1, with 9 bases fitting TRBD1. V shed 1 base and J 10 bases; nucleotides not matched to a gene: 7. Germline V gene lookup returns CDR1 SEHNR and CDR2 FQNEAQ (reference sequence). This CDR3 comprises 14 residues. DNA of the CDR3: TGTGCCAGCAGCTTAGAGGGACAGGGCCTAGTAGCTTTCTTT. Protein sequence: CASSLEGQGLVAFF.